Listed below are T cell receptor beta chains from one sample, sequenced in a study of monozygotic twins with inflammatory bowel disease. TCRdb re-called the 5' RACE reads and gives one entry per CDR3 protein, without DNA. The sample includes over 120,000 distinct CDR3 sequences. The sequenced material came from blood. These receptors came from a human donor with ulcerative colitis or Crohn's disease, or a healthy co-twin of an affected twin (not recorded which). Both conserved end residues are part of each CDR3. Each record gives: J gene, V gene, CDR3 protein.

TRBJ2-3	TRBV20-1	CSVAPDSTDTQYF
TRBJ2-5	TRBV6-5	CASSLGLAGPQYF
TRBJ2-5	TRBV4-1	CASSQGGNQETQYF
TRBJ1-1	TRBV7-8	CASSLAQGTTEAFF
TRBJ2-3	TRBV5-1	CACNSGRSDTQYF
TRBJ2-7	TRBV4-2	CASSQDFGSGSYEQYF
TRBJ2-5	TRBV9	CASSGDSLQETQYF
TRBJ2-7	TRBV29-1	CSVLRGPYEQYF
TRBJ2-2	TRBV9	CASTESKAGELFF
TRBJ2-3	TRBV4-3	CASSQDLRTFANTDTQYF
TRBJ1-2	TRBV12-3/TRBV12-4	CASSLMENGYTF
TRBJ2-1	TRBV14	CASSGPRLYNEQFF
TRBJ1-1	TRBV20-1	CSARTGRAEAFF
TRBJ2-1	TRBV7-3	CASSPLTGVPYNEQFF
TRBJ2-3	TRBV28	CATRPPPPDTQYF
TRBJ1-5	TRBV6-5	CASSHYGDRVAQPQHF
TRBJ2-3	TRBV4-3	CASSQTPQRDTQYF
TRBJ1-5	TRBV20-1	CSARGQGYSNQPQHF
TRBJ1-4	TRBV7-2	CASSLTRGSEKLFF
TRBJ2-1	TRBV20-1	CSASGIQRLRNNEQFF
TRBJ2-7	TRBV5-1	CASSTDRGHEQYF
TRBJ1-1	TRBV5-1	CASSLDRQVNTEAFF
TRBJ2-1	TRBV4-3	CASSQVMVDEQFF
TRBJ2-7	TRBV6-5	CASSYQIPMTSGDEQYF
TRBJ1-1	TRBV10-3	CAIMTEMNTEAFF
TRBJ2-3	TRBV20-1	CSATFIGAGLAGGADTQYF
TRBJ2-7	TRBV10-3	CAIGPGAEGGEQYF
TRBJ1-6	TRBV11-2	CASSLDPQGNSPLHF
TRBJ2-2	TRBV5-6	CASSWRRDRLTYDTGELFF
TRBJ2-7	TRBV6-5	CASSGGTGPLYF
TRBJ2-1	TRBV7-9	CASSLTNPIGGGEQFF
TRBJ2-5	TRBV24-1	CATSVGSGTETQYF
TRBJ1-5	TRBV30	CAWSFTGGRQPQHF
TRBJ2-7	TRBV3-1	CASSSSLSETSGSKF
TRBJ2-3	TRBV7-8	CASSLMQHLRRTDTQYF
TRBJ2-7	TRBV6-5	CASRGINEQYF
TRBJ1-6	TRBV7-8	CASSRSSIGSPLHF